Listed here are 25 T cell receptor beta chains from one sample, sequenced in a study of T cells in Graves' hyperthyroidism and ophthalmopathy. RNA transcripts provided the source from which TCR beta CDR3 regions were amplified. TCR CDR3 underwent first-round RT-PCR with the HTBI primer set. TCRdb independently ran MiXCR on the multiplex PCR reads; one entry per CDR3 protein. In the table there are about 640,000 distinct CDR3 sequences, about 20% of which are singletons. The sequencing input was blood. These receptors all stem from a man between 25 and 39 years old with Graves' ophthalmopathy.

A few counts support this clonotype. The chain employs TRBV28 and TRBJ2-1, with D unresolved. Germline V gene lookup returns CDR1 MDHEN and CDR2 SYDVKM. V was shortened by 7 bases and J by 3 bases, with 19 bases between the two germline ends. This CDR3 spans 16 amino acids. This CDR3 reads CASTLSAELYYNEQFF. The CDR3 DNA reads as TGTGCCAGCACCCTCTCAGCCGAACTTTACTACAATGAGCAGTTCTTC.

This clonotype appeared many times. V usage is TRBV7-8 and J usage is TRBJ2-3; possible D gene TRBD1, 7 bases. This CDR3 is 15 amino acids long. Germline CDR1 reads SGHVS; CDR2 reads FQNEAQ. With 1 base removed from V and 3 bases from J, the gap between germline ends came to 11 bases. CDR3 DNA: TGTGCCAGCAGCTTAGTACCAGGGGGGACAGATACGCAGTATTTT. The encoded protein is CASSLVPGGTDTQYF.

The chain joins TRBV4-1 to TRBJ1-5; 8 positions match TRBD1. The CDR3 is 16 amino acids. Germline-derived CDR1 and CDR2 are MGHRA and YSYEKL. Trimming removed 3 bases from V and 2 bases from J; junction bases left unmatched: 6. CDR3 nucleotide sequence: TGCGCCAGCAGCCATAACACAGGGGGGGGCAATCAGCCCCAGCATTTT. This sequence encodes CASSHNTGGGNQPQHF.

This clonotype has a count of ten or more. This rearrangement joins TRBV7-8 to TRBJ2-7, with 8 bases identical to TRBD2. V lost 4 bases to trimming and J lost 4 bases; unmatched junction nucleotides: 9. Germline V lookup: CDR1 SGHVS, CDR2 FQNEAQ. CDR3 size: 15 residues. CDR3 nucleotide sequence: TGTGCCAGCAGCTCTCACGGGACTAGTGAATACGAGCAGTACTTC. Translation gives CASSSHGTSEYEQYF.

This clonotype was seen only a few times. The chain combines TRBV7-2 with TRBJ1-5; perhaps TRBD1 as D (5 bases). Germline-derived CDR1 and CDR2 are SGHTA and FQGNSA. The ends were cut back, 5 bases at V and 3 bases at J, with 14 bases in the middle. CDR3 length: 15 residues. CDR3: CASSPARAPNQPQHF. The DNA for the CDR3 is TGTGCCAGCAGCCCTGCCAGGGCCCCCAATCAGCCCCAGCATTTT.

This clonotype was recorded a few times. This sequence joins TRBV28 and TRBJ1-1; D is ambiguous. V lost 7 bases to trimming and J lost 1 base, with 7 bases between them. This CDR3 is 12 amino acids long. Germline loops: CDR1 MDHEN, CDR2 SYDVKM. CDR3 sequence reads: CASTRSNTEAFF. DNA for the CDR3: TGTGCCAGCACCAGGTCGAACACTGAAGCTTTCTTT.

The chain joins TRBV6-2 or TRBV6-3 to TRBJ2-7; D possibly corresponds to TRBD1 (6 bases). The CDR3 covers 17 residues. Germline V gives CDR1 MNHEY, CDR2 SVGEGT. The germline V and J ends were trimmed by 2 bases and 0 bases, with 17 bases remaining between them. The CDR3 DNA follows: TGTGCCAGCAGTTACCCCATGGACAGACCCTACTCCTACGAGCAGTACTTC. Protein product: CASSYPMDRPYSYEQYF.

J is TRBJ1-1 and V is TRBV28; D is unclear. CDR3 length equals 12 residues. V was clipped by 6 bases and J by 5 bases, with 10 bases between them. Looked up from germline, CDR1 is MDHEN and CDR2 is SYDVKM. The CDR3 loop is CASSPPLTEAFF. The CDR3 DNA follows: TGTGCCAGCAGCCCCCCCCTGACTGAAGCTTTCTTT.

The chain combines TRBV9 with TRBJ1-2, with 8 bases matching TRBD1. CDR1 is SGDLS, CDR2 YYNGEE, per germline. The CDR3 is made up of 15 amino acids. Losses at the gene ends were 3 bases for V and 6 bases for J; bases not matched to a gene: 10. In DNA form, the CDR3 reads TGTGCCAGCAGCGCTAGTAGGGCAGGGGGCGATGGCTACACCTTC. This translates into CASSASRAGGDGYTF.

This clonotype was found many times. The gene calls are TRBV7-6 and TRBJ2-7, with 7 bases matching TRBD1. The CDR3 spans 14 residues. Germline CDR1 is SGHVS and CDR2 is FNYEAQ. Trimming at V came to 3 bases and at J to 1 base, leaving 3 bases not matched to a gene. The CDR3 coding sequence is TGTGCCAGCAGCTTGCGGACAGGTTCCTACGAGCAGTACTTC. This codes for CASSLRTGSYEQYF.

The V and J genes are TRBV29-1 and TRBJ1-1; the D gene is possibly TRBD1 (5 bases). The V gene's germline CDR1 is SQVTM and CDR2 ANQGSEA. V was clipped by 3 bases and J by 5 bases, with 10 bases between them. The CDR3 runs 12 residues. CDR3 coding DNA: TGCAGCGTTGATGACGGGGGAACTGAAGCTTTCTTT. Protein sequence: CSVDDGGTEAFF.

The genes are TRBV5-6 and TRBJ1-1; 7 bases line up with TRBD1. The CDR3 totals 13 residues. V trimming: 3 bases; J trimming: 6 bases; junction bases outside the gene matches: 5. CDR1 and CDR2 (germline): SGHDT, YYEEEE. The CDR3 DNA is TGTGCCAGCAGCTGGGGGCAGGGGGCTGAAGCTTTCTTT. Protein product: CASSWGQGAEAFF.

In its sample, this clonotype was seen a few times. The rearrangement links TRBV3-1 to TRBJ2-4; possibly TRBD1 for D (6 bases). The length of the CDR3 is 17 residues. Looked up from germline, CDR1 is LGHDT and CDR2 is YNNKEL (reference sequence). Trimming cost V 1 base and J 0 bases, with 13 bases left between them. The CDR3: CASSQALGQLAKNIQYF. The CDR3, as DNA: TGTGCCAGCAGCCAAGCATTGGGACAACTAGCCAAAAACATTCAGTACTTC. Combining the CDR3 with reference TRBV3-1 and TRBJ2-4 gives the whole variable domain DTAVSQTPKYLVTQMGNDKSIKCEQNLGHDTMYWYKQDSKKFLKIMFSYNNKELIINETVPNRFSPKSPDKAHLNLHINSLELGDSAVYFCASSQALGQLAKNIQYFGAGTRLSVL.

This sequence joins TRBV6-5 and TRBJ2-3, with D uncertain. The germline V and J ends were trimmed by 0 bases and 2 bases, with 12 bases remaining between them. The CDR3 sequence is 16 residues long. Germline CDR1 is MNHEY and CDR2 is SVGAGI. The CDR3 DNA follows: TGTGCCAGCAGTTACTCGCACCGAACGTTCACAGATACGCAGTATTTT. It codes for CASSYSHRTFTDTQYF.

The sample holds many counts of this clonotype. J is TRBJ2-2 and V is TRBV12-3 or TRBV12-4, with 8 bases matching TRBD2. CDR3 size: 14 residues. Germline trimming cut 11 bases from V and 7 bases from J; bases unmatched to any gene: 12. The CDR3 here is CALKGGRPNGELFF. Written as DNA, the CDR3 is TGTGCCCTAAAAGGCGGGAGGCCGAACGGGGAGCTGTTTTTT.

This clonotype was seen a handful of times. CDR3 DNA: TGTGCCAGCAGCTCCGACTGGACAGGGGGCTATGGCTACACCTTC. This sequence encodes CASSSDWTGGYGYTF. The chain uses TRBV3-1 and TRBJ1-2; 10 bases are shared with TRBD1. Germline CDR1 LGHDT, CDR2 YNNKEL (reference sequence). The CDR3 contains 15 residues. The ends lost 5 bases at V and 4 bases at J; junction bases unmatched: 7.

The chain is built from TRBV9 and TRBJ2-2; D is possibly TRBD1 or TRBD2 (5 bases each). The CDR3 spans 14 residues. Germline CDR1 and CDR2: SGDLS and YYNGEE. V lost 7 bases and J lost 0, with 10 bases in between. DNA for the CDR3: TGTGCCAGCGAGGGGAAGACGAACACCGGGGAGCTGTTTTTT. Translation gives CASEGKTNTGELFF.

As DNA, the CDR3 is TGTGCCAGCAGTTACTCGTGGACTAGCGGATACAATGAGCAGTTCTTC. Amino acid sequence: CASSYSWTSGYNEQFF. J is TRBJ2-1 and V is TRBV6-2 or TRBV6-3; 10 bases line up with TRBD2. V lost 0 bases, J lost 4 bases, and 3 bases stayed unmatched. There are 16 residues in the CDR3. Germline CDR1 MNHEY, CDR2 SVGEGT.

The gene calls are TRBV20-1 and TRBJ2-5, with 8 positions matching TRBD2. The germline gives CDR1 DFQATT, CDR2 SNEGSKA (reference sequence). The junction had 19 bases not matched to a gene; V was cut back by 6 bases and J by 1 base. The CDR3 length is 18 residues. The CDR3, as DNA: TGCAGTGCGCTCCATGATATGGCGGGAGGCCCCTCCCAAGAGACCCAGTACTTC. It encodes CSALHDMAGGPSQETQYF.

The J gene is TRBJ2-3, the V gene TRBV30; D unresolved. The CDR3 loop spans 15 amino acids. Germline V gives CDR1 GTSNPN, CDR2 SVGIG (reference sequence). V was cut by 0 bases and J by 0 bases, with 10 bases left in between. The DNA for the CDR3 is TGTGCCTGGAGTGTGGGGTTGGCTAGCACAGATACGCAGTATTTT. Protein product: CAWSVGLASTDTQYF.

The V gene is TRBV29-1, the J gene TRBJ1-1; unclear D gene. Per the germline V gene, CDR1 is SQVTM and CDR2 is ANQGSEA. This CDR3 contains 13 residues. The V end lost 4 bases, the J end lost 7 bases, and 16 bases lay between the germline ends. DNA of the CDR3: TGCAGCGTTGTGCTTGAGTTGGAAATTGAAGCTTTCTTT. Translating it yields CSVVLELEIEAFF.

Only a few counts were recorded for this clonotype. The rearrangement links TRBV11-2 to TRBJ1-6; D call uncertain. This CDR3 is built from 14 residues. V dropped 1 base and J dropped 7 bases, with 8 bases sitting between them. CDR1 SGHAT and CDR2 FQNNGV come from the germline V gene. The CDR3 bases are TGTGCCAGCAGCTTAGGTTCAGCCAATTCACCCCTCCACTTT. It encodes CASSLGSANSPLHF.

There are many counts of this clonotype. The chain is built from TRBV2 and TRBJ1-5; D remains unclear. The V and J ends lost 8 bases and 2 bases respectively, with 13 bases between them. From germline, CDR1 is SNHLY and CDR2 FYNNEI. This CDR3 spans 14 amino acids. CDR3 in amino acids: CASAEREGNQPQHF. The CDR3 DNA sequence: TGTGCCAGCGCCGAGAGGGAAGGCAATCAGCCCCAGCATTTT. Full variable domain (remainder filled in from reference TRBV2 and TRBJ1-5): EPEVTQTPSHQVTQMGQEVILRCVPISNHLYFYWYRQILGQKVEFLVSFYNNEISEKSEIFDDQFSVERPDGSNFTLKIRSTKLEDSAMYFCASAEREGNQPQHFGDGTRLSIL.

The V gene is TRBV20-1, the J gene TRBJ1-2; weak D call: TRBD1 (5 bases). Germline CDR1 reads DFQATT; CDR2 reads SNEGSKA (reference sequence). The CDR3 has 15 residues. The CDR3 is CSANPSAGNPYGYTF. The CDR3 bases are TGCAGCGCAAATCCGAGCGCAGGGAACCCCTATGGCTACACCTTC.

This rearrangement joins TRBV14 to TRBJ2-1, with 7 positions matching TRBD2. Trimming at V came to 2 bases and at J to 8 bases, leaving 18 bases not matched to a gene. This CDR3 contains 18 residues. Germline lookup yields CDR1 SGHDN and CDR2 FVKESK. CDR3: CASSQSIGRGRALHEQFF. The CDR3, as DNA: TGTGCCAGCAGCCAAAGCATAGGGCGCGGGAGAGCTCTCCATGAGCAGTTCTTC.